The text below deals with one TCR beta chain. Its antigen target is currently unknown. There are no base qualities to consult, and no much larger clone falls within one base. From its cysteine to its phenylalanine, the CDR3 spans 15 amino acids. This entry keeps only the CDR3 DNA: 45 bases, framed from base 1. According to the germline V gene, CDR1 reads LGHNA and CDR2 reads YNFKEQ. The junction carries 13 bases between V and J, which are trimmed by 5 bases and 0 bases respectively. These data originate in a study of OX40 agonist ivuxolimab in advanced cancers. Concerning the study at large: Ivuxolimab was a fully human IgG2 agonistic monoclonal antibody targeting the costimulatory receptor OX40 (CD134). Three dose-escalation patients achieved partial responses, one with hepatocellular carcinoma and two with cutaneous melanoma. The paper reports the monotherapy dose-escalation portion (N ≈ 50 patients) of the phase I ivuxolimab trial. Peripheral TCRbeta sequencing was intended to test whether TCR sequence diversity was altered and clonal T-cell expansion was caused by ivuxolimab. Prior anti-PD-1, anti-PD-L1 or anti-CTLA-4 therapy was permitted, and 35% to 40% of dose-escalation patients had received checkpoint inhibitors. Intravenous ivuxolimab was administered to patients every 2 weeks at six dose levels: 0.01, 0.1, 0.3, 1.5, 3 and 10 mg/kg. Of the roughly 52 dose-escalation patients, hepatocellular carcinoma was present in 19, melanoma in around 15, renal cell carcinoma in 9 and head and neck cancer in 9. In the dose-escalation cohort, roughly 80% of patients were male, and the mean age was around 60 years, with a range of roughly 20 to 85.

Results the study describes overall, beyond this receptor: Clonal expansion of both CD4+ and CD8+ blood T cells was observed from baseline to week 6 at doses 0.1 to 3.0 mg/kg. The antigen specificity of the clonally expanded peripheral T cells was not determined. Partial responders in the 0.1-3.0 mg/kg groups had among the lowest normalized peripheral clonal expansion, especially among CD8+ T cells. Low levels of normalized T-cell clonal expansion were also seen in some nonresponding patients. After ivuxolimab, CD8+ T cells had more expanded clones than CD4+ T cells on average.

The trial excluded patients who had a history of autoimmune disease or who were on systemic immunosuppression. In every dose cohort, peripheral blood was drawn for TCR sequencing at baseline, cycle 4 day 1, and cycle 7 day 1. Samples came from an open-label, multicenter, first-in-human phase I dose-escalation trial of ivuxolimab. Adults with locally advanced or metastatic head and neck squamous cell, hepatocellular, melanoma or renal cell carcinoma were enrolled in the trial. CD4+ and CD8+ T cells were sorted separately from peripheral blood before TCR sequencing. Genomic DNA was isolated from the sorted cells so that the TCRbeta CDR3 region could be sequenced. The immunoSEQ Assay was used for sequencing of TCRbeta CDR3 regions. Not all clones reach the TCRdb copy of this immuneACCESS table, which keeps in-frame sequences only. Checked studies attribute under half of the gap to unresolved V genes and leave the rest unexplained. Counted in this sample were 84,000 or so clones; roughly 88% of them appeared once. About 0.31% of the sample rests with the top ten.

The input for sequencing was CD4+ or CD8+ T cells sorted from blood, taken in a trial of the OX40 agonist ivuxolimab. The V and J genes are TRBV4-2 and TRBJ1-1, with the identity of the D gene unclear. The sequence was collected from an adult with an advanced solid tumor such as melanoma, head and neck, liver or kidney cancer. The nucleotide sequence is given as TGTGCCAGCAGCTTGGTCGGCAGCATGAACACTGAAGCTTTCTTT. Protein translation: CASSLVGSMNTEAFF.